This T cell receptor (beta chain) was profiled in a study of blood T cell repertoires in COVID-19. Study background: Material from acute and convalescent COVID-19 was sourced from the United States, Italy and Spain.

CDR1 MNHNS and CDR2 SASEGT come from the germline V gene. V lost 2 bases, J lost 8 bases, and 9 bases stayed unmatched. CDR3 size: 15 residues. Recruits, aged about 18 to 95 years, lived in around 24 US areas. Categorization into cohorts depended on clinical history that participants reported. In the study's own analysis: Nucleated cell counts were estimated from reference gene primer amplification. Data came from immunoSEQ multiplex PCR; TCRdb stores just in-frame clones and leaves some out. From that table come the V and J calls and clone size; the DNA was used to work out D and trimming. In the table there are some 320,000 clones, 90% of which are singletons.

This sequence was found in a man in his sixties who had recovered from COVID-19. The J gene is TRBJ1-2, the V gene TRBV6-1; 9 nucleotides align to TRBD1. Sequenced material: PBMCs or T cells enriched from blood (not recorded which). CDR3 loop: CASSESWTGDQGYTF. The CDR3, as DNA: TGTGCCAGCAGTGAATCATGGACAGGGGACCAAGGCTACACCTTC.